The 6 T cell receptor beta chains presented below share a single source sample, sequenced in a study of beta chain features in type 1 diabetes. All of the isolated RNA was reverse transcribed, so expressed TCRB transcripts were sequenced. The table came from immunoSEQ multiplex PCR; TCRdb's copy has only in-frame clones and leaves some out. The sample carries 120,000 or so clones, approximately 15% recorded once. Study-wide points: TCRB CDR3 length was moderately but significantly reduced in all four CD4+ subsets of Type 1 diabetes patients.

These receptors' targets are unknown. Sequences were obtained from central memory CD4+ T cells from blood. Receptors originate from a man aged 18 to 29 with type 1 diabetes.

This clone has a handful of counts. Other nucleotide sequences in the sample specify the same CDR3. The genes are TRBV14 and TRBJ2-3; no clear D. Trimming removed 2 bases at V and 2 bases at J, with 2 bases between. There are 12 residues in the CDR3. Looked up from germline, CDR1 is SGHDN and CDR2 is FVKESK. The CDR3: CASSQTTDTQYF. In DNA, the CDR3 is TGTGCCAGCAGCCAAACCACAGATACGCAGTATTTT.

The V gene is TRBV6-1, the J gene TRBJ2-1; 7 bases are a match to TRBD2. CDR1 and CDR2 from the germline V gene are MNHNS and SASEGT. The CDR3 runs 12 residues. Trimming removed 2 bases from V and 10 bases from J; junction bases left unmatched: 2. The CDR3 sequence is CASSELGGEQFF. CDR3 coding DNA: TGTGCCAGCAGTGAACTGGGGGGGGAGCAGTTCTTC.

This clone is termed large. CDR3 sequence (DNA): TGTGCCAGCAAAACGGCCAGCGGGGACTACGAGCAGTACTTC. It codes for CASKTASGDYEQYF. J is TRBJ2-7 and V is TRBV28; 7 positions match TRBD2. This CDR3 is built from 14 residues. The V gene end was trimmed by 7 bases and the J gene end by 3 bases; junction bases not matched to a gene: 9. Looked up from germline, CDR1 is MDHEN and CDR2 is SYDVKM.

CDR3 residues: CASSLSQLPGANVLTF. The CDR3 coding sequence is TGTGCCAGCAGTTTATCACAGCTACCTGGGGCCAACGTCCTGACTTTC. The chain carries TRBV27 and TRBJ2-6; D call uncertain. V was pared by 0 bases and J by 2 bases, with 8 bases between. Germline values: CDR1 MNHEY, CDR2 SMNVEV (reference sequence). This CDR3 comprises 16 residues.

V usage is TRBV28 and J usage is TRBJ2-5; tentatively, D is TRBD2 (5 bases). The germline V gene encodes CDR1 MDHEN and CDR2 SYDVKM. Trimming pared 8 bases from V and 12 bases from J, leaving 16 bases between. This CDR3 is 11 amino acids long. This chain's CDR3 is CASHTAGSEYF. CDR3 nucleotide sequence: TGTGCCAGCCATACTGCGGGTAGCGAGTACTTC.

A few counts support this clone. This chain links TRBV29-1 with TRBJ2-1; the match to TRBD2 covers 9 bases. V shed 5 bases, J shed 0 bases, and the junction held 11 bases outside the gene matches. Germline CDR1 SQVTM, CDR2 ANQGSEA. The CDR3 covers 17 residues. Here the CDR3 reads CSVPGLATPSSYNEQFF. CDR3 DNA sequence: TGCAGCGTTCCGGGACTAGCCACACCTAGCTCCTACAATGAGCAGTTCTTC.